Below are 19 T cell receptor beta chains sequenced from a single sample in a study of beta chain features in type 1 diabetes. Expressed TCRB transcripts were sequenced, since all the RNA that had been isolated was reverse transcribed. The repertoire was sequenced with immunoSEQ multiplex PCR; TCRdb's copy has only in-frame clones and lacks some. The sample holds 160,000 or so clones, around 8.4% seen once. Study observations and caveats: TCRB CDR3 length was moderately but significantly reduced in all four CD4+ subsets of Type 1 diabetes patients.

These TCRs' antigens remain unknown. Input material: central memory CD4+ T cells from blood. These receptor sequences come from a woman aged 18-35 years with type 1 diabetes.

This clone has just a few counts. The V call is TRBV19, the J call TRBJ2-5, with D perhaps TRBD1 (6 bases). Trimming took off 4 bases at V and 1 base at J, with 13 bases between the two ends. Germline V gene data show CDR1 as LNHDA and CDR2 as SQIVND (reference sequence). The CDR3 contains 15 residues. CDR3 loop: CASSTADRLQETQYF. The DNA for the CDR3 is TGTGCCAGTAGTACCGCCGACAGGCTCCAAGAGACCCAGTACTTC.

This clone was counted a few times. The rearrangement uses TRBV4-3 and TRBJ2-2, with D hard to call. There are 15 residues in the CDR3. Trimming removed 0 bases at V and 1 base at J, with 6 bases between. The V gene's germline CDR1 is LGHNA and CDR2 YSLEER. CDR3 sequence: CASSQDGQNTGELFF. Here the CDR3 DNA reads TGCGCCAGCAGCCAAGATGGGCAGAACACCGGGGAGCTGTTTTTT.

The chain joins TRBV4-3 to TRBJ1-2; no clear D gene. This CDR3 has 15 residues. Per the germline V gene, CDR1 is LGHNA and CDR2 is YSLEER. Between the trimmed V and J ends, which lost 0 bases and 4 bases, there was a span of 12 bases. The CDR3 protein is CASSQDGGSVYGYTF. CDR3 DNA sequence: TGCGCCAGCAGCCAAGACGGTGGCAGCGTCTATGGCTACACCTTC.

This clone was detected only a few times. The V call is TRBV5-4, the J call TRBJ2-5; 10 nucleotides align to TRBD1. The CDR3 consists of 15 residues. V was clipped by 0 bases and J by 3 bases; unmatched bases: 2. Germline lookup yields CDR1 SGHNT and CDR2 YYREEE (reference sequence). CDR3 amino acids: CASSLVGTGEETQYF. The CDR3 nucleotides read TGTGCCAGCAGCTTGGTAGGGACAGGGGAAGAGACCCAGTACTTC.

This chain links TRBV2 with TRBJ2-2; 12 nucleotides match TRBD2. The J segment lost 6 bases and the V segment lost 4 bases, leaving 3 bases of the junction unmatched. CDR3 length equals 15 residues. Germline CDR1 and CDR2: SNHLY and FYNNEI. Here the CDR3 reads CASSVASGRAGELFF. In DNA form, the CDR3 reads TGTGCCAGCAGTGTTGCTAGCGGGAGGGCCGGGGAGCTGTTTTTT.

The V and J genes are TRBV9 and TRBJ2-5; 13 bases line up with TRBD2. CDR1 SGDLS and CDR2 YYNGEE come from the germline V gene. The CDR3 loop spans 17 amino acids. V lost 0 bases, J lost 5 bases, and 7 bases stayed unmatched. This CDR3 reads CASSVESGTSGDETQYF. Here the CDR3 DNA reads TGTGCCAGCAGCGTAGAGTCCGGGACTAGCGGGGACGAGACCCAGTACTTC.

The rearrangement joins TRBV5-1 to TRBJ2-1, with 8 positions matching TRBD2. V trimming: 4 bases; J trimming: 8 bases; junction bases outside the gene matches: 8. The length of the CDR3 is 14 residues. Per germline, CDR1 SGHRS and CDR2 YFSETQ. CDR3 nucleotide sequence: TGCGCCAGCAGCCCGGGGGGGCCGGAGGATGAGCAGTTCTTC. Translation gives CASSPGGPEDEQFF.

This chain connects TRBV14 to TRBJ2-7; TRBD1 might be the D (5 bases). V shed 1 base and J shed 3 bases, with 16 bases lying between them. The CDR3 extends over 16 amino acids. Germline CDR1 reads SGHDN; CDR2 reads FVKESK. The CDR3 reads CASSQVVEIGDYEQYF. As DNA, the CDR3 is TGTGCCAGCAGCCAAGTCGTTGAGATAGGGGACTACGAGCAGTACTTC.

This clone has just a few counts. The chain uses TRBV6-5 and TRBJ1-5; possible D gene TRBD1, 6 bases. The CDR3 has 14 residues. The V and J ends lost 5 bases and 3 bases respectively, with 11 bases between them. The germline gives CDR1 MNHEY, CDR2 SVGAGI. CDR3 in DNA: TGTGCCAGCAGTGGCAGGGGACACAATCAGCCCCAGCATTTT. Protein: CASSGRGHNQPQHF.

About this clone itself: The sample has other DNA sequences that encode this CDR3 too. The rearrangement uses TRBV29-1 and TRBJ2-5; D is ambiguous. Germline lookup yields CDR1 SQVTM and CDR2 ANQGSEA. Trimming removed 3 bases at V and 5 bases at J, with 7 bases between. This CDR3 is built from 11 residues. In nucleotides, the CDR3 is TGCAGCGTTGACCCTCGGGAGACCCAGTACTTC. This gives the protein CSVDPRETQYF.

The CDR3: CASSPPRGQGAGEQYF. DNA for the CDR3: TGTGCCAGCAGTCCCCCCCGCGGACAGGGGGCAGGTGAGCAGTACTTC. The chain is built from TRBV28 and TRBJ2-7; 11 bases align to TRBD1. Trimming at V came to 5 bases and at J to 7 bases, leaving 13 bases not matched to a gene. The CDR3 runs to 16 residues. The germline gives CDR1 MDHEN, CDR2 SYDVKM.

In DNA form, the CDR3 reads TGTGCCAGCAGTTTACTCCCTAATCAGCCCCAGCATTTT. This encodes CASSLLPNQPQHF. The rearrangement links TRBV27 to TRBJ1-5; D is undetermined. There are 13 residues in the CDR3. Trimming shortened V by 2 bases and J by 4 bases, and 6 bases separated the two germline ends. Germline V gives CDR1 MNHEY, CDR2 SMNVEV (reference sequence).

This clone was recorded a few times. The genes are TRBV7-9 and TRBJ2-3, with TRBD2 matching 11 bases. This CDR3 is built from 16 residues. Germline CDR1 reads SEHNR; CDR2 reads FQNEAQ (reference sequence). J gave up 6 bases and V 1 base, and 6 bases lay outside the gene matches. The CDR3: CASSLGLLAGADTQYF. The CDR3 DNA sequence: TGTGCCAGCAGCTTAGGTTTACTAGCGGGGGCCGATACGCAGTATTTT.

The V call is TRBV7-8, the J call TRBJ2-7, with D possibly matching TRBD2 (5 bases). CDR1 and CDR2 from the germline V gene are SGHVS and FQNEAQ. The length of the CDR3 is 13 residues. Trimming took 6 bases from V and 7 from J, leaving 16 bases between them. CDR3 loop: CASSPSRVGEQYF. The DNA for the CDR3 is TGTGCCAGCAGTCCGTCGAGGGTGGGGGAGCAGTACTTC. Supplemented by reference TRBV7-8 and TRBJ2-7, the full variable domain reads GAGVSQSPRYKVAKRGQDVALRCDPISGHVSLFWYQQALGQGPEFLTYFQNEAQLDKSGLPSDRFFAERPEGSVSTLKIQRTQQEDSAVYLCASSPSRVGEQYFGPGTRLTVT.

V is TRBV6-6 and J is TRBJ1-1; 7 nucleotides line up with TRBD1. Trimming cost V 7 bases and J 1 base; bases outside gene matches: 6. Germline lookup yields CDR1 MNHNY and CDR2 SVGAGI (reference sequence). This CDR3 has 14 amino acids. The CDR3 protein is CASNPGTANTEAFF. Written as DNA, the CDR3 is TGTGCCAGCAATCCCGGGACAGCGAACACTGAAGCTTTCTTT.

The genes are TRBV2 and TRBJ2-7; 11 bases line up with TRBD1. Germline V gene data show CDR1 as SNHLY and CDR2 as FYNNEI. This CDR3 has 14 residues. V trimming: 6 bases; J trimming: 6 bases; junction bases outside the gene matches: 7. CDR3 region: CASSGQGAHSEQYF. Written as DNA, the CDR3 is TGTGCCAGCAGCGGACAGGGGGCTCATAGCGAGCAGTACTTC.

This chain uses TRBV4-3 with TRBJ2-1; possible D gene TRBD1, 6 bases. The CDR3 sequence is 16 residues long. The germline CDR1 and CDR2 sequences are LGHNA and YSLEER. The ends were cut back, 1 base at V and 6 bases at J, with 16 bases in the middle. This CDR3 is CASSQAGSFRGNEQFF. The CDR3 region has the DNA TGCGCCAGCAGCCAAGCCGGATCTTTCAGGGGCAATGAGCAGTTCTTC.

V gene TRBV5-4 combines with J gene TRBJ2-7, with 7 bases identical to TRBD1. V trimming: 2 bases; J trimming: 2 bases; junction bases outside the gene matches: 1. The CDR3 sequence is 13 residues long. The germline V gene encodes CDR1 SGHNT and CDR2 YYREEE (reference sequence). The CDR3 bases are TGTGCCAGCAGCTTTGACAGGGCCTACGAGCAGTACTTC. The encoded protein is CASSFDRAYEQYF.

This clone was recorded a few times. The V and J genes are TRBV19 and TRBJ2-3; perhaps TRBD2 as D (6 bases). The CDR3 is 15 residues long. Between the trimmed V and J ends, which lost 7 bases and 0 bases, there was a span of 14 bases. In germline, CDR1 is LNHDA, CDR2 SQIVND (reference sequence). CDR3 residues: CASMWRGASTDTQYF. CDR3 coding DNA: TGTGCCAGTATGTGGCGGGGCGCAAGCACAGATACGCAGTATTTT. The full variable domain, with the rest looked up from reference TRBV19 and TRBJ2-3, is DGGITQSPKYLFRKEGQNVTLSCEQNLNHDAMYWYRQDPGQGLRLIYYSQIVNDFQKGDIAEGYSVSREKKESFPLTVTSAQKNPTAFYLCASMWRGASTDTQYFGPGTRLTVL.